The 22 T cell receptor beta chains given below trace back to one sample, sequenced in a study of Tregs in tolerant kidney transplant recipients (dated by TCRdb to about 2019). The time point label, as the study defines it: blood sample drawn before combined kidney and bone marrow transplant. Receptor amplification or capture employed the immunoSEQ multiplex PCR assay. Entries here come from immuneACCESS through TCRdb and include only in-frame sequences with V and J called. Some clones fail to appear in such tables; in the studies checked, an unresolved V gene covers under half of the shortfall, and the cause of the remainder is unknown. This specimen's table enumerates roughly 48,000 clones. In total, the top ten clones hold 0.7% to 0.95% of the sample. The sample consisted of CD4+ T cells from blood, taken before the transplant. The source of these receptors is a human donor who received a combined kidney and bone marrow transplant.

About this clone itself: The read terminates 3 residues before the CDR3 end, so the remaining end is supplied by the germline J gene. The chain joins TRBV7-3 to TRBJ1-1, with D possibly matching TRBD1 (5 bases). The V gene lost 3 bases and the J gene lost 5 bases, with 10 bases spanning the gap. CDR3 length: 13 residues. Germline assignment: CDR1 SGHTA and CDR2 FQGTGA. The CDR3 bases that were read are TGTGCCAGCAGCTTCAGGGCAGGTACTGAA. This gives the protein CASSFRAGTE. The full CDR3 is CASSFRAGTEAFF.

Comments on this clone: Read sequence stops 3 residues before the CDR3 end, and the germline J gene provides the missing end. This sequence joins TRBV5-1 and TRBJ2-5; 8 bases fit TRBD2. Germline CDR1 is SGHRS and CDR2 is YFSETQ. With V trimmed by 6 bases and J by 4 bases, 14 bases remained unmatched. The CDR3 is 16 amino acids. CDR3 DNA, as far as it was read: TGCGCCAGCAAGCTAGCGGGCTCCCGGGAAGGAGAGACC. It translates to CASKLAGSREGET. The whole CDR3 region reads CASKLAGSREGETQYF. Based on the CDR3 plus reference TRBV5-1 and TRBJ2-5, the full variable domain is KAGVTQTPRYLIKTRGQQVTLSCSPISGHRSVSWYQQTPGQGLQFLFEYFSETQRNKGNFPGRFSGRQFSNSRSEMNVSTLELGDSALYLCASKLAGSREGETQYFGPGTRLLVL.

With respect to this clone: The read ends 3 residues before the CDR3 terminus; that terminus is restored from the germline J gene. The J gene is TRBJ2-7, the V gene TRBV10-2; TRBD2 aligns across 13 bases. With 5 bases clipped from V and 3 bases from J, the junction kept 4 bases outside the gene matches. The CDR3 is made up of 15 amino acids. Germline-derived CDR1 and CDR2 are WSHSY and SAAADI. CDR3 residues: CASSWTSGSGYEQYF. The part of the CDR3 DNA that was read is TGCGCCAGCAGTTGGACTAGCGGGAGTGGCTACGAG.

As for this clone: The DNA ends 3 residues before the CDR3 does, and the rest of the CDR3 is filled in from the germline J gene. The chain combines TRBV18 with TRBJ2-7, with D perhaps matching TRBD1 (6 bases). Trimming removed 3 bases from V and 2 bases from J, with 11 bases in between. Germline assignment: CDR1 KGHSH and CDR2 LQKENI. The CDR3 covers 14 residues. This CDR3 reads CASSPRQDTYEQYF. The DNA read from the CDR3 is TGTGCCAGCTCACCGAGACAGGACACCTACGAG.

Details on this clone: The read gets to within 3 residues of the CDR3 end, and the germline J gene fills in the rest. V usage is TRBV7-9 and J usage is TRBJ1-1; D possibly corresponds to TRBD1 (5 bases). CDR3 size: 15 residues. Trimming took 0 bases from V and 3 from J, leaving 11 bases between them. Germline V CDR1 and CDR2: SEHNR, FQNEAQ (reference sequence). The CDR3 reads CASSLAGLPHTEAFF. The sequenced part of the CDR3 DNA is TGTGCCAGCAGCTTAGCGGGACTGCCGCACACTGAA.

Incomplete CDR3 DNA: TGTGCCAGCTCACTCACTAGATCAGAAGAGACC. This sequence encodes CASSLTRSEET. The CDR3, in full, reads CASSLTRSEETQYF. This sequence joins TRBV18 and TRBJ2-5; D perhaps matches TRBD2 (5 bases). The read ends 3 residues shy of where the CDR3 ends; the end is completed using the germline J gene. Germline V CDR1 and CDR2: KGHSH, LQKENI. The CDR3 sequence is 14 residues long. Trimming took off 4 bases at V and 3 bases at J, with 12 bases between the two ends.

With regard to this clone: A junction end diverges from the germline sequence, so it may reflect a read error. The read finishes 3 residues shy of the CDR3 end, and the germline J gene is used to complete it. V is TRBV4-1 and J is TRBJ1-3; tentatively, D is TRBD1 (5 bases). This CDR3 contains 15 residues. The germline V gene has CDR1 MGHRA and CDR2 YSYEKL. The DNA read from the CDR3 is TGCACCAGCAGCCAAGATGGGGCGGAGGCGGACACC. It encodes CTSSQDGAEADT. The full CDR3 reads CTSSQDGAEADTIYF.

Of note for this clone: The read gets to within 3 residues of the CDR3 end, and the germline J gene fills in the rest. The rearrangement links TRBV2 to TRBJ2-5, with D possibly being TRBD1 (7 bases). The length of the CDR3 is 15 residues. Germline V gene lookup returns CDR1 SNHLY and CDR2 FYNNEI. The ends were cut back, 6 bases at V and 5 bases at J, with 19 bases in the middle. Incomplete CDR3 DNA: TGTGCCAGCAGGGAGGGACGCCCAGGGGGGGAGACC. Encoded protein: CASREGRPGGET. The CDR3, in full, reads CASREGRPGGETQYF.

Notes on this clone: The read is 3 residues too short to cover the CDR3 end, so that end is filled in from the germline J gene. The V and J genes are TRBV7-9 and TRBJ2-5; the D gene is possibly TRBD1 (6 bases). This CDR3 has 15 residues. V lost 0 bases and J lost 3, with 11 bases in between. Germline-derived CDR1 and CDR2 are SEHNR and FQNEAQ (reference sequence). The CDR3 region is CASSLARGQKETQYF. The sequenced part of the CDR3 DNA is TGTGCCAGCAGCTTAGCGCGTGGACAGAAAGAGACC.

CDR3 DNA, as far as it was read: TGTGCCTGGGGGCGGGACATTCGCGGC. Translated: CAWGRDIRG. The whole CDR3 reads CAWGRDIRGYTF. The chain recombines TRBV30 with TRBJ1-2, with D maybe TRBD1 (6 bases). The CDR3 goes on 3 residues after the read ends, and that part is filled in from the germline J gene. Germline loops: CDR1 GTSNPN, CDR2 SVGIG (reference sequence). The CDR3 covers 12 residues.

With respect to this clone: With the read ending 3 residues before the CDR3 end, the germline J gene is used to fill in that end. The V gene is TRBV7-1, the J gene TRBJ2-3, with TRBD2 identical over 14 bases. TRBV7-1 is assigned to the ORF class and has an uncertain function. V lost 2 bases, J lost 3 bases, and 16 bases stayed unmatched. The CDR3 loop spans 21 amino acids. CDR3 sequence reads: CASSSPRLAGGPRGITDTQYF. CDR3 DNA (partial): TGTGCCAGCAGCTCACCCCGACTAGCGGGAGGGCCTCGAGGTATTACAGATACG.

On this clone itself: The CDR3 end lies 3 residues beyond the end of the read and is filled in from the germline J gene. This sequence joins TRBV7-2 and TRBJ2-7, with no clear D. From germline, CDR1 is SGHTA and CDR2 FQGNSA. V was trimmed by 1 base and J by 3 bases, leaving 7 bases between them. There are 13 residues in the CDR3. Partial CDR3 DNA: TGTGCCAGCAGCTTAGTCCCAGGCTACGAG. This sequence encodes CASSLVPGYE. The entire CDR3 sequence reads CASSLVPGYEQYF.

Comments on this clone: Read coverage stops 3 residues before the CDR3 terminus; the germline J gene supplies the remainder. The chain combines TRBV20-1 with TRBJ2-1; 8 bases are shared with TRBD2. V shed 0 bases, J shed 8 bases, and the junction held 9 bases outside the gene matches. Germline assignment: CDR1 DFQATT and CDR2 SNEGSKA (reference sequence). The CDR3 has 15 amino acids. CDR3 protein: CSARDGGRSFDEQFF. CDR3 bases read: TGCAGTGCTAGAGATGGCGGGAGGAGTTTCGATGAG.

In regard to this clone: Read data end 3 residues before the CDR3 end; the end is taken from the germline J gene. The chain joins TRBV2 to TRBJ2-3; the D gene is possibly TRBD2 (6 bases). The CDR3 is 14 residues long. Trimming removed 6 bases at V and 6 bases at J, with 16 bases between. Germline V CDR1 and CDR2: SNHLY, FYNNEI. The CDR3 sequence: CASSVFSSADTQYF. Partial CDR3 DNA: TGTGCCAGCAGCGTTTTTTCTAGCGCCGATACG.

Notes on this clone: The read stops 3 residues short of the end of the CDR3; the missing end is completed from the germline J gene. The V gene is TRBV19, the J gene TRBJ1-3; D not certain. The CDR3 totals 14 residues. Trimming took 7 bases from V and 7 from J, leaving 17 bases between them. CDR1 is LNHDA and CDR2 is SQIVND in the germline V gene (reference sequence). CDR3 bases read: TGTGCCAGTACCCTCGGGTACGATAGGAACACC. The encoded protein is CASTLGYDRNT. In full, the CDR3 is CASTLGYDRNTIYF.

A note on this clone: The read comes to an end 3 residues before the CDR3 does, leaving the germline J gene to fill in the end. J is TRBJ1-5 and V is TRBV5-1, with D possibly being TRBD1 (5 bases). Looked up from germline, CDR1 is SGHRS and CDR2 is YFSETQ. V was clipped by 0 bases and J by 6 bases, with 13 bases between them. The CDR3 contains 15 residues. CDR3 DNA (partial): TGCGCCAGCAGCTTGGGGGGCAGCGAAAGTCAGCCC. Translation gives CASSLGGSESQP. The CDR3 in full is CASSLGGSESQPQHF.

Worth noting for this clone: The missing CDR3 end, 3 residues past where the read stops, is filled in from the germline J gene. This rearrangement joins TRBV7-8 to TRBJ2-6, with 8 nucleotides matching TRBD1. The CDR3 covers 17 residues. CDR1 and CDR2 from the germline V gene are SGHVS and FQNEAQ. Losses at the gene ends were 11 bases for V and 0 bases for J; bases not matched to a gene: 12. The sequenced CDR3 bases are TGTGCCGCTTCGGCGGCAGGGGGCCACTCTGGGGCCAACGTC. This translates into CAASAAGGHSGANV. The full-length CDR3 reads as CAASAAGGHSGANVLTF.

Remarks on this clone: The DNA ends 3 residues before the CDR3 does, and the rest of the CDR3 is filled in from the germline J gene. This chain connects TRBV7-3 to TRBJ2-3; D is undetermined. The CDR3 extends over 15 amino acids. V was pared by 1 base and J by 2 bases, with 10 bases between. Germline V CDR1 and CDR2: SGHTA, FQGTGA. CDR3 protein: CASSLRSGVTDTQYF. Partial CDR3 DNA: TGTGCCAGCAGCTTAAGGTCGGGTGTCACAGATACG.

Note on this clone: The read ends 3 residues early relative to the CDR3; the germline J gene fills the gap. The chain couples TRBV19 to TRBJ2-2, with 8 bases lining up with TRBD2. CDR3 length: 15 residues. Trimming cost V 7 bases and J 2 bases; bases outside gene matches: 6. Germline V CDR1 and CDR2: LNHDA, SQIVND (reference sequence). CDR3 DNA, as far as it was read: TGTGCCAGTACACCCGGGGGGGTAAACACCGGGGAG. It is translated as CASTPGGVNTGE. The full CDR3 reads CASTPGGVNTGELFF.

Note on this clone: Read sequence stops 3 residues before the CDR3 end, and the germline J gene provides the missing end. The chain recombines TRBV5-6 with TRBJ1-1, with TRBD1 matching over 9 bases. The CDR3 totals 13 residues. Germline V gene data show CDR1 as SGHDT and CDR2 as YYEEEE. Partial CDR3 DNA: TGTGCCAGCAGCTTGAGTCCGACAGGGGGA. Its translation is CASSLSPTGG. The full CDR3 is CASSLSPTGGAFF.

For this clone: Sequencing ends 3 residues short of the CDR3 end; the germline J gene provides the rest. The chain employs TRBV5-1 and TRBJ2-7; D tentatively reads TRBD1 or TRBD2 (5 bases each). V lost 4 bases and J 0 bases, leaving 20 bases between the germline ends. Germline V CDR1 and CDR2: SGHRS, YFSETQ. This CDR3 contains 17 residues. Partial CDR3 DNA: TGCGCCAGCAGCGATCCTCAGAGGGGTTGGAGCTCCTACGAG. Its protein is CASSDPQRGWSSYE. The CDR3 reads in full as CASSDPQRGWSSYEQYF.

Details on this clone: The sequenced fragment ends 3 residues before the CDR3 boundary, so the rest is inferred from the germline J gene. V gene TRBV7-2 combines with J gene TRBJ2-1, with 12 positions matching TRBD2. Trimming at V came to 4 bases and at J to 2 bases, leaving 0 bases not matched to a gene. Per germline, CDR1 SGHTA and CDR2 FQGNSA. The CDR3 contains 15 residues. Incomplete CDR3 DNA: TGTGCCAGCAGCTGGACTAGCGGGACCTACAATGAG. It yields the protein CASSWTSGTYNE. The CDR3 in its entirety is CASSWTSGTYNEQFF.